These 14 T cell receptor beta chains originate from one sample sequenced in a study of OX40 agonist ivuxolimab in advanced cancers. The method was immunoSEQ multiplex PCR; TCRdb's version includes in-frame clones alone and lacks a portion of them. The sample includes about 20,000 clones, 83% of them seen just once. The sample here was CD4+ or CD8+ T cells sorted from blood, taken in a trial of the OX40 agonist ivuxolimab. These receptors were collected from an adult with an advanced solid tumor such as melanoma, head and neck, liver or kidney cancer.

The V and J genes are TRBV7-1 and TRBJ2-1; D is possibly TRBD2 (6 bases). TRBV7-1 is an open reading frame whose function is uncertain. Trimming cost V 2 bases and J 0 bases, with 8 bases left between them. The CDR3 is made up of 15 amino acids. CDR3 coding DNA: TGTGCCAGCAGCTCACTAGCGTCCTCCTACAATGAGCAGTTCTTC. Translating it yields CASSSLASSYNEQFF.

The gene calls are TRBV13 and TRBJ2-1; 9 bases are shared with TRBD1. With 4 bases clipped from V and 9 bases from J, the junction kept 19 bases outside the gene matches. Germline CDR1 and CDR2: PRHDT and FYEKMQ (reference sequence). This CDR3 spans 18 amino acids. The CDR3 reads CASSSDVPPTGGSGEQFF. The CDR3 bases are TGTGCCAGCAGCTCAGACGTGCCGCCGACAGGGGGTTCAGGTGAGCAGTTCTTC.

The CDR3: CATGKNYGYTF. In DNA form, the CDR3 reads TGTGCCACCGGGAAAAACTATGGCTACACCTTC. The chain recombines TRBV6-5 with TRBJ1-2; D is unclear. Trimming removed 10 bases at V and 2 bases at J, with 8 bases between. Germline CDR1 reads MNHEY; CDR2 reads SVGAGI. This CDR3 is built from 11 residues.

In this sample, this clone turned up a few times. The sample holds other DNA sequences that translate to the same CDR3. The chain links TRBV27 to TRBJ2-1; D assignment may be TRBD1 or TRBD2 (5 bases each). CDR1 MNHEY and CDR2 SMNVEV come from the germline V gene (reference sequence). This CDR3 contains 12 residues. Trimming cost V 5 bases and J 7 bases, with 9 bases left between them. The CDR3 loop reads CASSPGTNEQFF. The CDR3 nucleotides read TGTGCCAGCAGTCCTGGGACGAATGAGCAGTTCTTC.

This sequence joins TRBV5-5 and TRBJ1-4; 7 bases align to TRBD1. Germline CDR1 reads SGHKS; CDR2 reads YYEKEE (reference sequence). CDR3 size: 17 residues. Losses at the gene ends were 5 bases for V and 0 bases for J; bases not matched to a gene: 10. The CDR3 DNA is TGTGCCAGCAGTCCCTTCCGGGGACAGTCAACTAATGAAAAACTGTTTTTT. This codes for CASSPFRGQSTNEKLFF.

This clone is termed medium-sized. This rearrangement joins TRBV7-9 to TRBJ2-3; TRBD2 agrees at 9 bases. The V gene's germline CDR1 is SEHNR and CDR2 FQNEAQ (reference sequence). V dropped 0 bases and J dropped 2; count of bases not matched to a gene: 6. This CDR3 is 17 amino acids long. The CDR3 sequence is CASSLAVAGEVTDTQYF. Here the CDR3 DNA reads TGTGCCAGCAGCTTAGCAGTAGCGGGAGAGGTCACAGATACGCAGTATTTT.

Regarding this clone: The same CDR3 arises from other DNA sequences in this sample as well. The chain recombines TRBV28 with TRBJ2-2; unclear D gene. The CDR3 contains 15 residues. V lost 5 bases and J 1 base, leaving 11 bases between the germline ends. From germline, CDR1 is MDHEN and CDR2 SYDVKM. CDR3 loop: CASSPLYQNTGELFF. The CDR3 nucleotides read TGTGCCAGCAGTCCCCTCTACCAGAACACCGGGGAGCTGTTTTTT.

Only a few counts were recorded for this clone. CDR3 amino acids: CASSQLPRVSETQYF. CDR3 DNA sequence: TGCGCCAGCAGCCAACTTCCTAGGGTGTCGGAGACCCAGTACTTC. The chain carries TRBV4-3 and TRBJ2-5; D unresolved. CDR1 and CDR2 from the germline V gene are LGHNA and YSLEER. The CDR3 spans 15 residues. Trimming took off 2 bases at V and 5 bases at J, with 15 bases between the two ends.

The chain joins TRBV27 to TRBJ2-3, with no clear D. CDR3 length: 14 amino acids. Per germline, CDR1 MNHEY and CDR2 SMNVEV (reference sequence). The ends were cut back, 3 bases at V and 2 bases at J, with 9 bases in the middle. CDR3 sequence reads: CASSFERLTDTQYF. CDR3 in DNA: TGTGCCAGCAGTTTCGAGCGCCTCACAGATACGCAGTATTTT.

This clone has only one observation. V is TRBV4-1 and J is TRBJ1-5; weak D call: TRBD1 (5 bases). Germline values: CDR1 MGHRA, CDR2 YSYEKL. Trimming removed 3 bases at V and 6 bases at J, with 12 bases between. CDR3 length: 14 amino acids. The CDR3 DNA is TGCGCCAGCAGCCAGGGGGGTAGGGGTCAGCCCCAGCATTTT. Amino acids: CASSQGGRGQPQHF.

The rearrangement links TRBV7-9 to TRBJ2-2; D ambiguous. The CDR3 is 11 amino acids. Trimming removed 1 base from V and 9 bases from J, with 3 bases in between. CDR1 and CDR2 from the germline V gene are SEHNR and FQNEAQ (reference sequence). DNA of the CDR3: TGTGCCAGCAGCTTAGGCCGGGAGCTGTTTTTT. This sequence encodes CASSLGRELFF. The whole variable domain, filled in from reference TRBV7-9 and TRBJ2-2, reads DTGVSQNPRHKITKRGQNVTFRCDPISEHNRLYWYRQTLGQGPEFLTYFQNEAQLEKSRLLSDRFSAERPKGSFSTLEIQRTEQGDSAMYLCASSLGRELFFGEGSRLTVL.

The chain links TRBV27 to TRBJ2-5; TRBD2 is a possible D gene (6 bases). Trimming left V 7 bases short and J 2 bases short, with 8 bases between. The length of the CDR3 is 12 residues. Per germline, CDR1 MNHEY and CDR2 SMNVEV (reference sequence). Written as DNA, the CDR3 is TGTGCCAGCACCGGGACTCAAGAGACCCAGTACTTC. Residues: CASTGTQETQYF.

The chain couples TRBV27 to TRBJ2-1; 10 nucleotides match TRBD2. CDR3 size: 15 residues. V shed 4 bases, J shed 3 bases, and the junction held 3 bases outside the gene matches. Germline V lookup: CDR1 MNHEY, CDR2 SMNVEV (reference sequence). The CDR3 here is CASSSSSGGYNEQFF. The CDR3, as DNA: TGTGCCAGCAGTTCCTCTAGCGGGGGCTACAATGAGCAGTTCTTC.

The CDR3 protein is CASSLDWGGSYTDTQYF. DNA of the CDR3: TGTGCCAGCAGCTTGGATTGGGGGGGCTCTTACACAGATACGCAGTATTTT. V is TRBV5-4 and J is TRBJ2-3; D may be TRBD2 (7 bases). The ends were cut back, 0 bases at V and 2 bases at J, with 16 bases in the middle. Germline V lookup: CDR1 SGHNT, CDR2 YYREEE (reference sequence). This CDR3 contains 17 residues. Using reference TRBV5-4 and TRBJ2-3 for the parts outside the CDR3, the full variable domain is ETGVTQSPTHLIKTRGQQVTLRCSSQSGHNTVSWYQQALGQGPQFIFQYYREEENGRGNFPPRFSGLQFPNYSSELNVNALELDDSALYLCASSLDWGGSYTDTQYFGPGTRLTVL.